The 15 T cell receptor beta chains presented below share a single source sample, sequenced in a study of CD8+ T cells in alopecia areata. The authors extracted RNA and reverse transcribed it into cDNA as the sequencing template. Sequencing was performed with immunoSEQ multiplex PCR; in TCRdb, only in-frame clones are kept and a portion is missing. Among about 190,000 clones listed, over 50% were seen once. The source material was CD4+ T cells sorted from blood, sampled at week 0. These receptor sequences come from a human donor with alopecia areata.

About this clone itself: The junction departs from germline at one end; a sequencing error may be responsible. The genes are TRBV18 and TRBJ1-1, with D tentatively TRBD1 (5 bases). Germline loops: CDR1 KGHSH, CDR2 LQKENI. The CDR3 consists of 17 residues. As DNA, the CDR3 is TGTGCCAGCTCAGCACCCTCAGGAGGGGTTATGAACACTGAAGCTTTCTTT. Residues: CASSAPSGGVMNTEAFF.

This clone has just one count. J is TRBJ2-5 and V is TRBV2; 12 nucleotides agree with TRBD2. Germline CDR1 reads SNHLY; CDR2 reads FYNNEI. This CDR3 is 15 amino acids long. The trim removed 6 bases at V and 4 bases at J, leaving 6 bases unmatched. The CDR3 DNA is TGTGCCAGCAGGACTAGCGGGGGAATTGGAGAGACCCAGTACTTC. Protein product: CASRTSGGIGETQYF.

V is TRBV30 and J is TRBJ1-2, with 10 bases aligning to TRBD1. The germline CDR1 and CDR2 sequences are GTSNPN and SVGIG (reference sequence). This CDR3 contains 11 residues. V shed 8 bases, J shed 4 bases, and the junction held 1 base outside the gene matches. The CDR3 loop reads CARDRGYGYTF. The CDR3 region has the DNA TGTGCCAGGGACAGGGGCTATGGCTACACCTTC.

With regard to this clone: Other DNA sequences from this sample encode an identical CDR3 as well. The J gene is TRBJ1-1, the V gene TRBV29-1; D gene uncertain. This CDR3 has 13 residues. Germline V lookup: CDR1 SQVTM, CDR2 ANQGSEA. With 4 bases removed from V and 0 bases from J, the gap between germline ends came to 9 bases. As DNA, the CDR3 is TGCAGCGTTGCCGGGAAACTGAACACTGAAGCTTTCTTT. Translating gives CSVAGKLNTEAFF.

CDR3 nucleotides: TGTGCCTGGAGTGACTTGACAGGCGGTAACTATGGCTACACCTTC. It codes for CAWSDLTGGNYGYTF. The chain carries TRBV30 and TRBJ1-2; possibly TRBD1 for D (6 bases). This CDR3 region has 15 residues. Trimming stripped 1 base from V and 1 base from J, with 13 bases between. Germline lookup yields CDR1 GTSNPN and CDR2 SVGIG (reference sequence). The variable domain in full, with the rest retrieved from reference TRBV30 and TRBJ1-2, is SQTIHQWPATLVQPVGSPLSLECTVEGTSNPNLYWYRQAAGRGLQLLFYSVGIGQISSEVPQNLSASRPQDRQFILSSKKLLLSDSGFYLCAWSDLTGGNYGYTFGSGTRLTVV.

Notes on this clone: At one end, the junction sequence differs from germline, possibly due to a read error. This sequence joins TRBV4-1 and TRBJ2-2; TRBD2 might be the D (5 bases). CDR1 MGHRA and CDR2 YSYEKL come from the germline V gene. CDR3 length: 12 residues. Written as DNA, the CDR3 is TGTGCCAGCAGCCCTGGGAGCGGGGAGCTGTTTTTT. Protein: CASSPGSGELFF.

V gene TRBV27 combines with J gene TRBJ1-6; possibly TRBD1 for D (5 bases). This CDR3 is built from 15 residues. CDR1 and CDR2 (germline): MNHEY, SMNVEV (reference sequence). With 5 bases removed from V and 10 bases from J, the gap between germline ends came to 18 bases. CDR3 DNA sequence: TGTGCCAGCAGTCCCCCGCTTGATTGGGGGTCACCCCTCCACTTT. Its protein is CASSPPLDWGSPLHF.

The chain has TRBV27 and TRBJ2-7; 8 positions agree with TRBD1. This CDR3 spans 12 amino acids. V lost 7 bases to trimming and J lost 5 bases; unmatched junction nucleotides: 4. The germline V gene encodes CDR1 MNHEY and CDR2 SMNVEV (reference sequence). The CDR3 reads CASTDRVNEQYF. The CDR3 DNA follows: TGTGCCAGCACGGACAGGGTGAACGAGCAGTACTTC.

The V gene is TRBV12-5, the J gene TRBJ2-2, with no clear D. CDR1 LGHNT and CDR2 FRNRAP come from the germline V gene. V was clipped by 2 bases and J by 6 bases, with 7 bases between them. This CDR3 spans 13 amino acids. DNA for the CDR3: TGTGCTAGTGGTTTGAGGGATGCCGGGGAGCTGTTTTTT. Amino acids: CASGLRDAGELFF.

The chain links TRBV13 to TRBJ2-5; a weak D match, TRBD1 (6 bases). The CDR3 sequence is 12 residues long. From germline, CDR1 is PRHDT and CDR2 FYEKMQ (reference sequence). The germline V and J ends were trimmed by 5 bases and 5 bases, with 9 bases remaining between them. This CDR3 reads CASSLRGETQYF. CDR3 bases: TGTGCCAGCAGCCTCAGGGGCGAGACCCAGTACTTC.

The chain combines TRBV15 with TRBJ1-5, with 7 bases matching TRBD1. In germline, CDR1 is LNHNV, CDR2 YYDKDF (reference sequence). J lost 2 bases, V lost 1 base, and 8 bases had no gene match. CDR3 length equals 17 residues. In DNA form, the CDR3 reads TGTGCCACCAGCAGAGTCGGCAGGGGGGTTGGCAATCAGCCCCAGCATTTT. Its protein is CATSRVGRGVGNQPQHF. The variable domain in full, with the rest retrieved from reference TRBV15 and TRBJ1-5, is DAMVIQNPRYQVTQFGKPVTLSCSQTLNHNVMYWYQQKSSQAPKLLFHYYDKDFNNEADTPDNFQSRRPNTSFCFLDIRSPGLGDTAMYLCATSRVGRGVGNQPQHFGDGTRLSIL.

As for this clone: The same CDR3 also results from other DNA sequences found in this sample. V usage is TRBV20-1 and J usage is TRBJ1-1; D uncertain. The CDR3 spans 11 residues. Germline CDR1 reads DFQATT; CDR2 reads SNEGSKA (reference sequence). V lost 3 bases, J lost 1 base, and 3 bases lay in between. The CDR3 coding sequence is TGCAGTGCTAGGGGGAACACTGAAGCTTTCTTT. Its protein is CSARGNTEAFF.

The chain has TRBV9 and TRBJ1-1; D not certain. Trimming cost V 0 bases and J 6 bases, with 6 bases left between them. There are 12 residues in the CDR3. CDR1 SGDLS and CDR2 YYNGEE come from the germline V gene. In DNA, the CDR3 is TGTGCCAGCAGCGTAGAGGTGTCTGAAGCTTTCTTT. It codes for CASSVEVSEAFF. The variable domain in full, with the rest retrieved from reference TRBV9 and TRBJ1-1, is DSGVTQTPKHLITATGQRVTLRCSPRSGDLSVYWYQQSLDQGLQFLIQYYNGEERAKGNILERFSAQQFPDLHSELNLSSLELGDSALYFCASSVEVSEAFFGQGTRLTVV.

The V gene is TRBV30, the J gene TRBJ2-7, with 8 bases identical to TRBD2. The CDR3 is 14 amino acids. J lost 6 bases, V lost 2 bases, and 9 bases had no gene match. Germline-derived CDR1 and CDR2 are GTSNPN and SVGIG (reference sequence). The CDR3 loop reads CAWSLGLGEGEQYF. In nucleotides, the CDR3 is TGTGCCTGGAGTTTGGGACTAGGAGAGGGCGAGCAGTACTTC.

The chain links TRBV25-1 to TRBJ2-3, with a possible D match to TRBD2 (5 bases). The CDR3 is 14 residues long. Trimming removed 9 bases from V and 1 base from J, with 14 bases in between. Germline V gene lookup returns CDR1 MGHDK and CDR2 SYGVNS. In DNA, the CDR3 is TGTGCCAGTTCCCGGGGTGGGGGCACAGATACGCAGTATTTT. Its protein product is CASSRGGGTDTQYF.